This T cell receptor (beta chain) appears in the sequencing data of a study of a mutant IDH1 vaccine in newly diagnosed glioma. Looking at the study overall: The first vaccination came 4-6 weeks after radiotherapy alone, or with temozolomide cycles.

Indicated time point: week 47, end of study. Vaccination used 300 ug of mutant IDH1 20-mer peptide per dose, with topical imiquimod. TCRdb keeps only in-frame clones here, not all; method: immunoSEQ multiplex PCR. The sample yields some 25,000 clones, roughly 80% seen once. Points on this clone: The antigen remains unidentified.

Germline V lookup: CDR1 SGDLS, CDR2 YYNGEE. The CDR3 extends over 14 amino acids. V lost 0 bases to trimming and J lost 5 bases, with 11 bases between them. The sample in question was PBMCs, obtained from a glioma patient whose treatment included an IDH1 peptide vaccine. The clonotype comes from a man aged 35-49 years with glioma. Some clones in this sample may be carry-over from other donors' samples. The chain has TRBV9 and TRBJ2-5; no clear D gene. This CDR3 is CASSVAAGGETQYF. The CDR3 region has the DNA TGTGCCAGCAGCGTAGCGGCAGGTGGGGAGACCCAGTACTTC.